Listed here is a single T cell receptor (beta chain). V shed 3 bases and J 9 bases; nucleotides not matched to a gene: 7. Germline V gene data show CDR1 as MDHEN and CDR2 as SYDVKM. The CDR3 consists of 15 residues. This sample is part of a study of blood T cell repertoires in COVID-19. Study-level information: T cells, B-cell-depleted T cells, or PBMCs provided the cDNA or gDNA that served as material.

Seattle patient enrollment occurred during active infection, with longitudinal follow-up thereafter. Authors' data handling: Reference gene primer amplification in the assay estimated nucleated cell counts. Some clones are missing from TCRdb's copy, which holds only in-frame ones; the method was immunoSEQ multiplex PCR. The V and J calls and the clone size are those of that table, but D and trimming were determined from the DNA. The sample shows roughly 570,000 clones, around 90% of them seen only once. The sequenced sample consisted of peripheral blood. This rearrangement joins TRBV28 to TRBJ2-1; 11 nucleotides match TRBD2. The source of this sequence is a woman aged 45-65 years with COVID-19, enrolled during active disease. CDR3 nucleotide sequence: TGTGCCAGCAGTTTTCTAGCGGGGGGCCTTTCTGAGCAGTTCTTC. Its translation is CASSFLAGGLSEQFF.